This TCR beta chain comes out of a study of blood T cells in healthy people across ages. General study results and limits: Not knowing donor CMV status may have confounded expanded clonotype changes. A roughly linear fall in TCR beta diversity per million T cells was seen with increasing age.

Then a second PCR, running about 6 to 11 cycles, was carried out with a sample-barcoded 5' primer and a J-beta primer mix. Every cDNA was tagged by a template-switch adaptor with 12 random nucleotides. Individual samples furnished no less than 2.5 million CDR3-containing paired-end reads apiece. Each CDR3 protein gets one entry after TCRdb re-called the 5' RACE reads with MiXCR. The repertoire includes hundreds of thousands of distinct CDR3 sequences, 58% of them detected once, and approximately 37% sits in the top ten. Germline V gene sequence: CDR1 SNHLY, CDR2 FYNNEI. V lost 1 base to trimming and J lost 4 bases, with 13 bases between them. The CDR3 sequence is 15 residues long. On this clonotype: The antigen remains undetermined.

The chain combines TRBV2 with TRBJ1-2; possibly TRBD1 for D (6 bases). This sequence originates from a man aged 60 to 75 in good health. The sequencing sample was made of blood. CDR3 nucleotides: TGTGCCAGCAGTGAAGAACCGGGGGGCCTCTATGGCTACACCTTC. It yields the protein CASSEEPGGLYGYTF.